The rows below give T cell receptor beta chains drawn from one sample of a study of Ad26.COV2.S vaccination and SARS-CoV-2 variants. Clones were sequenced by immunoSEQ multiplex PCR, and TCRdb holds only the in-frame ones, with some missing. The sample contains more than 300,000 clones, around 84% of which appear only once. The specimen was peripheral blood, collected in a trial of Ad26.COV2.S vaccine versus placebo. The source is a person between 18 and 59 years old who received the Ad26.COV2.S COVID-19 vaccine or a placebo. CDR3s include the opening cysteine and the closing phenylalanine or tryptophan. Fields, in order: clone size, J gene, D gene, V gene, CDR3 protein, CDR3 DNA. A D gene is named only where the DNA matches it firmly. Size is stated for part of the rows, as once, few or many counts, or as a class when the clone is expanded.

- TRBJ1-5 - TRBV6-2/TRBV6-3 CASSNSPPGARGQPQHF TGTGCCAGCAGCAATAGCCCCCCAGGGGCGCGGGGCCAGCCCCAGCATTTT
- TRBJ2-3 - TRBV5-4 CASSGQRTITDTQYF TGTGCCAGCAGCGGCCAGCGGACCATCACAGATACGCAGTATTTT
- TRBJ2-1 - TRBV30 CAWSAPASAGLNEQFF TGTGCCTGGAGTGCCCCCGCTTCGGCGGGGTTGAATGAGCAGTTCTTC
- TRBJ2-5 - TRBV7-9 CASSLVGETQYF TGTGCCAGCAGCTTGGTAGGGGAGACCCAGTACTTC
- TRBJ1-1 - TRBV6-5 CASSYRGDMNTEAFF TGTGCCAGCAGTTACCGGGGGGACATGAACACTGAAGCTTTCTTT
- TRBJ2-1 TRBD1 TRBV6-2/TRBV6-3 CASSYLRHDRDEQFF TGTGCCAGCAGTTACTTGAGGCATGACAGGGACGAGCAGTTCTTC
- TRBJ2-1 - TRBV10-3 CAISDQTKEQFF TGTGCCATCAGTGACCAGACTAAGGAGCAGTTCTTC
- TRBJ2-3 - TRBV29-1 CSAVTDTDTQYF TGCAGCGCCGTCACGGACACAGATACGCAGTATTTT
- TRBJ2-7 - TRBV18 CASSPDPYEQYF TGTGCCAGCTCACCGGACCCCTACGAGCAGTACTTC
- TRBJ2-7 TRBD2 TRBV25-1 CASSDTSGSYEQYF TGTGCCAGCAGTGACACTAGCGGTTCCTACGAGCAGTACTTC
- TRBJ2-1 - TRBV20-1 CSAYDRDFKFF TGCAGTGCGTATGACAGGGACTTTAAGTTCTTC
- TRBJ2-2 TRBD1 TRBV6-5 CASSYDGTATGELFF TGTGCCAGCAGTTACGACGGGACAGCTACCGGGGAGCTGTTTTTT
once TRBJ2-7 - TRBV6-2/TRBV6-3 CASSSDRGASYEQYF TGTGCCAGCAGTTCCGACCGGGGGGCTTCCTACGAGCAGTACTTC
- TRBJ2-7 - TRBV2 CASSRPTGSYEQYF TGTGCCAGCAGCCGGCCTACAGGTTCCTACGAGCAGTACTTC
once TRBJ1-1 - TRBV11-1 CASGASQNTEAFF TGTGCCAGCGGGGCTTCACAGAACACTGAAGCTTTCTTT
many TRBJ2-2 TRBD2 TRBV9 CASSGTSGGSGELFF TGTGCCAGCAGCGGCACTAGCGGGGGGTCCGGGGAGCTGTTTTTT
few TRBJ2-2 - TRBV6-4 CASSVDNTGELFF TGTGCCAGCAGTGTCGACAACACCGGGGAGCTGTTTTTT
- TRBJ1-3 - TRBV3-1/TRBV3-2 CASSQAQVRSGNTIYF TGTGCCAGCAGCCAAGCGCAGGTTCGCTCTGGAAACACCATATATTTT
- TRBJ1-6 - TRBV13 CASSSGPPQSSYNSPLHF TGTGCCAGCAGCTCCGGGCCACCCCAGAGCTCCTATAATTCACCCCTCCACTTT
- TRBJ1-1 - TRBV6-5 CASSPGGTEAFF TGTGCCAGCAGTCCCGGAGGGACTGAAGCTTTCTTT
- TRBJ1-2 - TRBV5-1 CASTYDRKYGYTF TGCGCCAGCACCTATGACAGAAAGTATGGCTACACCTTC
- TRBJ1-5 - TRBV5-6 CASSSIHEPQHF TGTGCCAGCAGCTCCATTCATGAGCCCCAGCATTTT
- TRBJ1-2 - TRBV6-5 CASSTLIDGYTF TGTGCCAGCAGTACTTTAATCGATGGCTACACCTTC
- TRBJ2-5 - TRBV7-9 CASSLSRETQYF TGTGCCAGCAGCCTGAGCCGGGAGACCCAGTACTTC
- TRBJ2-3 - TRBV30 CASTDPTDTQYF TGTGCCTCGACCGATCCTACAGATACGCAGTATTTT
- TRBJ2-4 TRBD1 TRBV7-9 CASSLVGTGHKNIQYF TGTGCCAGCAGCTTAGTCGGGACAGGACACAAAAACATTCAGTACTTC
- TRBJ1-2 - TRBV9 CASSVRDGLFGYTF TGTGCCAGCAGCGTCCGGGACGGGTTGTTTGGCTACACCTTC
- TRBJ2-2 TRBD1 TRBV5-1 CASSVSQGPTGELFF TGCGCCAGCAGCGTGTCACAGGGGCCCACCGGGGAGCTGTTTTTT
- TRBJ2-7 - TRBV7-2 CASSLGTASYEQYF TGTGCCAGCAGCTTAGGGACAGCTTCCTACGAGCAGTACTTC
- TRBJ1-5 - TRBV5-1 CASSPDSGINQPQHF TGCGCCAGCAGCCCGGACAGTGGAATCAATCAGCCCCAGCATTTT
once TRBJ1-1 - TRBV27 CASSPGQTYMNTEAFF TGTGCCAGCAGCCCCGGACAGACGTACATGAACACTGAAGCTTTCTTT
- TRBJ2-5 TRBD1 TRBV10-3 CAISAGTVQETQYF TGTGCCATCAGCGCCGGGACAGTCCAAGAGACCCAGTACTTC
few TRBJ2-2 - TRBV5-4 CASSQPSGELFF TGTGCCAGCAGCCAACCTAGCGGGGAGCTGTTTTTT
- TRBJ2-5 - TRBV5-1 CASSLGRALEGETQYF TGCGCCAGCAGCTTGGGCAGGGCTTTGGAAGGAGAGACCCAGTACTTC
- TRBJ1-4 - TRBV7-2 CASSIRPGAEKLFF TGTGCCAGCAGCATCAGACCCGGGGCGGAAAAACTGTTTTTT
- TRBJ2-1 TRBD1 TRBV4-3 CASSQEFRDRGWEPYNEQFF TGCGCCAGCAGCCAAGAATTCAGAGACAGGGGCTGGGAACCCTACAATGAGCAGTTCTTC
once TRBJ2-1 TRBD2 TRBV7-6 CASSPLGGSSYNEQFF TGTGCCAGCAGCCCTCTGGGAGGGAGCTCCTACAATGAGCAGTTCTTC
- TRBJ2-7 TRBD2 TRBV4-3 CASSQAHLAGGRYEQYF TGCGCCAGCAGCCAAGCCCACCTAGCGGGGGGGCGTTACGAGCAGTACTTC
- TRBJ1-2 TRBD1 TRBV20-1 CSAPGGEGYTF TGCAGTGCTCCAGGGGGGGAAGGCTACACCTTC
- TRBJ1-6 TRBD1 TRBV5-1 CASSPTLDRGGNSPLHF TGCGCCAGCAGCCCAACGTTGGACAGGGGGGGAAATTCACCCCTCCACTTT
- TRBJ2-7 - TRBV12-3/TRBV12-4 CASRRLTEQYF TGTGCCAGCAGGCGGTTAACGGAGCAGTACTTC
- TRBJ2-7 - TRBV7-6 CASSSLGPGGYEQYF TGTGCCAGCAGCTCCCTCGGCCCTGGGGGATACGAGCAGTACTTC
few TRBJ2-7 TRBD1 TRBV5-1 CASGTGDSYEQYF TGCGCCAGCGGGACAGGAGACTCCTACGAGCAGTACTTC
few TRBJ1-1 - TRBV10-3 CAISKGEANTEAFF TGTGCCATCAGCAAAGGGGAGGCGAACACTGAAGCTTTCTTT
- TRBJ2-2 - TRBV5-1 CASSLGVKANTGELFF TGCGCCAGCAGCTTGGGGGTGAAGGCGAACACCGGGGAGCTGTTTTTT
once TRBJ2-2 - TRBV5-1 CASSFTDQNTGELFF TGCGCCAGCAGCTTTACCGACCAGAACACCGGGGAGCTGTTTTTT
- TRBJ2-2 - TRBV10-3 CAISPHRGELFF TGTGCCATCAGCCCCCATCGCGGGGAGCTGTTTTTT
few TRBJ1-6 TRBD1 TRBV7-2 CASSTTGGSSPLHF TGTGCCAGCAGTACGACAGGGGGAAGCTCACCCCTCCACTTT
- TRBJ2-1 TRBD2 TRBV13 CASSPPGGGRSEQFF TGTGCCAGCAGCCCCCCGGGGGGGGGCCGGAGTGAGCAGTTCTTC
- TRBJ1-6 - TRBV5-4 CASSVQGVSSYNSPLHF TGTGCCAGCAGCGTACAGGGAGTCAGCTCCTATAATTCACCCCTCCACTTT
- TRBJ1-4 - TRBV5-1 CASSFTANEKLFF TGCGCCAGCAGCTTCACCGCGAATGAAAAACTGTTTTTT
- TRBJ2-7 TRBD2 TRBV5-1 CASSRGGGSYEQYF TGCGCCAGCAGCCGGGGCGGGGGAAGTTACGAGCAGTACTTC
- TRBJ1-1 - TRBV6-5 CASADEASTPAFF TGTGCCAGCGCCGATGAGGCCTCAACCCCAGCTTTCTTT